This T cell receptor beta chain was obtained from a study of cytomegalovirus exposure and HLA in healthy donors. Points from the study as a whole: There were a few CMV-associated chains whose specificity for CMV antigens was confirmed in vitro.

60 Vbeta and 13 Jbeta primers were used in PCR. Sequencing used immunoSEQ multiplex PCR; TCRdb keeps in-frame clones, though not all of them. The sample records some 99,000 clones, around 73% being singletons. Germline CDR1 is SQVTM and CDR2 is ANQGSEA. V was pared by 7 bases and J by 1 base, with 10 bases between. This CDR3 is 12 amino acids long. Details on this clone: Its specificity is not known. The same CDR3 can be traced to other DNA sequences in this sample.

This TCR was sampled from a man aged 40-49 years in good health and CMV-seronegative. Sequenced: PBMCs. The rearrangement joins TRBV29-1 to TRBJ1-1; possible D gene TRBD1, 6 bases. In nucleotides, the CDR3 is TGCAGCGGTGGACAGACGAACACTGAAGCTTTCTTT. It codes for CSGGQTNTEAFF.